This is a list of T cell receptor beta chains from one sample in a study of cytomegalovirus exposure and HLA in healthy donors. TCRdb keeps only in-frame clones here, not all; method: immunoSEQ multiplex PCR. The repertoire consists of approximately 110,000 clones, with roughly three fifths occurring once and the leading ten covering around 3.9%. Material: PBMCs. The receptor source for this set is a man aged 30 to 45 in good health and CMV-seropositive. Both conserved end residues are part of each CDR3. A D gene is named only where the DNA matches it firmly. Clone size is stated in some rows and not others, as once, few, many or a class when expanded.

>TRBJ2-1|-|few|TRBV7-9
TGTGCCAGCAGCTTTCCATCCGGTGAGCAGTTCTTC
CASSFPSGEQFF
>TRBJ2-7|TRBD2|-|TRBV4-1
TGCGCCAGCAGCCAAGGGGGACTAGCAACCTACGAGCAGTACTTC
CASSQGGLATYEQYF
>TRBJ2-3|TRBD1|few|TRBV5-1
TGCGCCAGCAGCCAACAGGGGGCTTGGACAGATACGCAGTATTTT
CASSQQGAWTDTQYF
>TRBJ2-1|-|-|TRBV2
TGTGCCAGCAGTACAGGGATGTTTGACAATGAGCAGTTCTTC
CASSTGMFDNEQFF
>TRBJ1-5|-|-|TRBV7-9
TGTGCCAGCAGCTTGGGGGCAGGGGAGAATCAGCCCCAGCATTTT
CASSLGAGENQPQHF
>TRBJ2-3|TRBD1|-|TRBV29-1
TGCAGCGTTGGGACAGGGGAGGGTCCAGATACGCAGTATTTT
CSVGTGEGPDTQYF
>TRBJ1-2|TRBD1|-|TRBV6-1
TGTGCCAGCAAACTCCGGGACAGGGAAGGTAGTGGCTACACCTTC
CASKLRDREGSGYTF
>TRBJ1-1|-|-|TRBV6-4
TGTGCCAGCAGTGACACCGGGATGACTGAAGCTTTCTTT
CASSDTGMTEAFF
>TRBJ1-2|-|-|TRBV7-2
TGTGCCAGCAGCTTAGGGCAGGGGAGAGGATATGGCTACACCTTC
CASSLGQGRGYGYTF
>TRBJ2-3|TRBD1|-|TRBV15
TGTGCCACCAGCAGTCCCCTTGGACAGGGGGGCACAGATACGCAGTATTTT
CATSSPLGQGGTDTQYF
>TRBJ1-4|-|-|TRBV4-1
TGCGCCAGCAGCCAAGTTGGAGGGGCAAAGACTAATGAAAAACTGTTTTTT
CASSQVGGAKTNEKLFF
>TRBJ1-6|-|-|TRBV5-6
TGTGCCAGCAGCTTGCCAGGGTGGGGCGAATCACCCCTCCACTTT
CASSLPGWGESPLHF
>TRBJ1-1|TRBD1|few|TRBV19
TGTGCCAGTAGTATCAGGGGGCGGATGAACACTGAAGCTTTCTTT
CASSIRGRMNTEAFF
>TRBJ1-4|-|-|TRBV5-4
TGTGCCAGCAGCTTGGATCGGTCTAATGAAAAACTGTTTTTT
CASSLDRSNEKLFF
>TRBJ2-1|TRBD2|once|TRBV6-1
TGTGCCAGCAGTGAACGGAACGGCCAGCGGGGATACAATGAGCAGTTCTTC
CASSERNGQRGYNEQFF
>TRBJ2-3|-|-|TRBV6-1
TGTGCCAGCAGTGGGGTCGACTTAGATACGCAGTATTTT
CASSGVDLDTQYF
>TRBJ1-2|-|-|TRBV6-5
TGTGCCAGCAGCAGGGGCCTCTATGGCTACACCTTC
CASSRGLYGYTF